The TCR beta chain described here comes from a study of metastatic and nonmetastatic thyroid tumors. Study-wide results and limits: As reported, TCR beta diversity in blood and tumor was significantly higher in malignant thyroid tumors than in benign nodules.

This clone was counted at least ten times. Its antigen is unknown. Not a single patient had been given any form of treatment at any point before undergoing thyroid surgery. TCRdb reprocessed the PCR reads using MiXCR. The repertoire consists of around 20,000 clones, with around a third occurring once and the leading ten covering 20% to 25%. The clonotype comes from a female donor with papillary thyroid cancer or a benign thyroid nodule (not recorded which). Some clones in this sample may be carry-over from other donors' samples. Sequenced material: adjacent normal tissue.

CDR3 in amino acids: CASSVGGGANEQFF. DNA for the CDR3: TGTGCCAGCAGCGTAGGTGGGGGGGCCAATGAGCAGTTCTTC. The rearrangement joins TRBV9 to TRBJ2-1, with D perhaps matching TRBD2 (7 bases). The CDR3 is made up of 14 amino acids. The germline gives CDR1 SGDLS, CDR2 YYNGEE. V lost 0 bases and J 6 bases, leaving 10 bases between the germline ends.